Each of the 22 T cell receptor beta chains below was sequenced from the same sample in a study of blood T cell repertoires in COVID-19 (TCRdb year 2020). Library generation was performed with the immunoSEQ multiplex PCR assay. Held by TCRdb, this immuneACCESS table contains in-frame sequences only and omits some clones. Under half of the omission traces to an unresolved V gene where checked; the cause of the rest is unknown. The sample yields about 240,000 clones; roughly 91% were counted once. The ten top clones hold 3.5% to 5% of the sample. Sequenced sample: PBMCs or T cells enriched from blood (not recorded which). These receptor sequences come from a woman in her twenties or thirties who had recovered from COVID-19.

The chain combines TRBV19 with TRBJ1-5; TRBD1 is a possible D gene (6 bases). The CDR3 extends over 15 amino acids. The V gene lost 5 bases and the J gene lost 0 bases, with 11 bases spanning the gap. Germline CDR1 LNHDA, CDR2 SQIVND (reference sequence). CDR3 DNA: TGTGCCAGTAGTTCTAACAGGGATAGCAATCAGCCCCAGCATTTT. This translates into CASSSNRDSNQPQHF.

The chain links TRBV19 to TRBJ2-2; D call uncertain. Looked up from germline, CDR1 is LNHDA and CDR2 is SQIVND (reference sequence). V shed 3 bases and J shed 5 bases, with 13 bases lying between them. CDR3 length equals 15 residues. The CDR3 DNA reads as TGTGCCAGTAGTATGGTCCGGGTTCGGACCGGGGAGCTGTTTTTT. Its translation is CASSMVRVRTGELFF. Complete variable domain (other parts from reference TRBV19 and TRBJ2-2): DGGITQSPKYLFRKEGQNVTLSCEQNLNHDAMYWYRQDPGQGLRLIYYSQIVNDFQKGDIAEGYSVSREKKESFPLTVTSAQKNPTAFYLCASSMVRVRTGELFFGEGSRLTVL.

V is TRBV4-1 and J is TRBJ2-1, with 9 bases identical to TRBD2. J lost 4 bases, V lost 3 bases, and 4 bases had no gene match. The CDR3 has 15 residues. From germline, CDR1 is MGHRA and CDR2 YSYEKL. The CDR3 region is CASSQLGLAYNEQFF. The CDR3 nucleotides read TGCGCCAGCAGCCAGTTAGGACTAGCGTACAATGAGCAGTTCTTC.

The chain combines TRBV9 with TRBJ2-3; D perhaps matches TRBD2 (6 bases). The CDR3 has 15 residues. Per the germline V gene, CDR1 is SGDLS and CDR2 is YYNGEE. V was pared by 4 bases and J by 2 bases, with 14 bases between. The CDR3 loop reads CASSTLSGHTDTQYF. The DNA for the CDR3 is TGTGCCAGCAGCACCCTTAGCGGACACACAGATACGCAGTATTTT.

CDR3 region: CASTPTGKETQYF. The CDR3 DNA reads TGTGCCAGTACCCCGACAGGGAAAGAGACCCAGTACTTC. V usage is TRBV19 and J usage is TRBJ2-5; 7 nucleotides agree with TRBD1. Per germline, CDR1 LNHDA and CDR2 SQIVND (reference sequence). The CDR3 is made up of 13 amino acids. Trimming removed 7 bases from V and 3 bases from J; junction bases left unmatched: 5.

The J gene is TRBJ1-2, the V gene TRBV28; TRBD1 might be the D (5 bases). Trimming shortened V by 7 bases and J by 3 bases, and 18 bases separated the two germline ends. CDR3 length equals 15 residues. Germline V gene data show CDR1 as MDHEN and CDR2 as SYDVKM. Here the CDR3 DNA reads TGTGCCAGCACTCAGGAGGTTGGGGGGGACTATGGCTACACCTTC. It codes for CASTQEVGGDYGYTF.

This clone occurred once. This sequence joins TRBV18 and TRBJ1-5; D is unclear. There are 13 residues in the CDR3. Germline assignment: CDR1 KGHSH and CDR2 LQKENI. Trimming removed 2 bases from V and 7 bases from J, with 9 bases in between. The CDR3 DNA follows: TGTGCCAGCTCACCAACGGGGAGCCAGCCCCAGCATTTT. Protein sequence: CASSPTGSQPQHF.

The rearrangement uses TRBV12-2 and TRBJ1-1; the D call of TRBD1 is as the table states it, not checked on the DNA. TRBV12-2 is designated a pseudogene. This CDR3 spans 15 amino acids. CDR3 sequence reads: CASRTWTPPGTEAFF. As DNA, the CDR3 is TGTGCAAGTCGGACTTGGACACCTCCGGGCACTGAAGCTTTCTTT.

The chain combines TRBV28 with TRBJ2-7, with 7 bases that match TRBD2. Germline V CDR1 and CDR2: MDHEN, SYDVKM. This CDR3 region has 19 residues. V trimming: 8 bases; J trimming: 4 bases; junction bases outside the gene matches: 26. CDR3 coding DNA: TGTGCCAGCGCCCCTACCTTTATACCCGAGGGCGGGAGCGGTTACGAGCAGTACTTC. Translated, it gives CASAPTFIPEGGSGYEQYF.

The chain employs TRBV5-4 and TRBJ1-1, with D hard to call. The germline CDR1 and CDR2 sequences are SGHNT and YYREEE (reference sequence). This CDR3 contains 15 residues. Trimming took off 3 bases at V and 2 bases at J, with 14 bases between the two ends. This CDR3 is CASSWAGSLNTEAFF. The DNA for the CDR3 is TGTGCCAGCAGCTGGGCCGGAAGCCTAAACACTGAAGCTTTCTTT.

CDR3 nucleotide sequence: TGTGCCAGCAGCTTTCAAGCGGGAAAGCAAGAGACCCAGTACTTC. Its translation is CASSFQAGKQETQYF. The V and J genes are TRBV5-8 and TRBJ2-5, with 7 nucleotides matching TRBD2. The germline gives CDR1 SGHTS, CDR2 YDEGEE. J gave up 2 bases and V 2 bases, and 6 bases lay outside the gene matches. This CDR3 is 15 amino acids long.

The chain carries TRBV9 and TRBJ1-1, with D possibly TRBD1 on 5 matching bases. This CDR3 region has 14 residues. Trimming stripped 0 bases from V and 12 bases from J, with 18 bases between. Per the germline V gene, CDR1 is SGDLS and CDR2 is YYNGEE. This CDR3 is CASSVGGTLPGPFF. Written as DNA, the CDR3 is TGTGCCAGCAGCGTAGGAGGGACTCTACCTGGGCCTTTCTTT.

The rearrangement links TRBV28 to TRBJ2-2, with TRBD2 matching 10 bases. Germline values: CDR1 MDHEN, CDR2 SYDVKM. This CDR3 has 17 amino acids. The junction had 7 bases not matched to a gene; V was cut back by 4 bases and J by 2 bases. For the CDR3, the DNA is TGTGCCAGCAGTTCCGGGACTAGCGATAAAAACACCGGGGAGCTGTTTTTT. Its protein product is CASSSGTSDKNTGELFF. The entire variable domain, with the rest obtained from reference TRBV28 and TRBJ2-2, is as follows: DVKVTQSSRYLVKRTGEKVFLECVQDMDHENMFWYRQDPGLGLRLIYFSYDVKMKEKGDIPEGYSVSREKKERFSLILESASTNQTSMYLCASSSGTSDKNTGELFFGEGSRLTVL.

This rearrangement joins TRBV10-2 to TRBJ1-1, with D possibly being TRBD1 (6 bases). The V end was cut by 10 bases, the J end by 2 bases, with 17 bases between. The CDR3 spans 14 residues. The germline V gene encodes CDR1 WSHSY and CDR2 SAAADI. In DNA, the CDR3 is TGCGCCACCTCCCCGGACAGAATTAACACTGAAGCTTTCTTT. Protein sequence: CATSPDRINTEAFF.

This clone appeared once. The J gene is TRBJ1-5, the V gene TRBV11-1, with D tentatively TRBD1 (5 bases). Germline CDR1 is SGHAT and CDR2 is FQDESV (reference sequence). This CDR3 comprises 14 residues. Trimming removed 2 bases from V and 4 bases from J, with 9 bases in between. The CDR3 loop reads CASSLIGGNQPQHF. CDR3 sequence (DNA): TGTGCCAGCAGCTTAATCGGGGGGAATCAGCCCCAGCATTTT.

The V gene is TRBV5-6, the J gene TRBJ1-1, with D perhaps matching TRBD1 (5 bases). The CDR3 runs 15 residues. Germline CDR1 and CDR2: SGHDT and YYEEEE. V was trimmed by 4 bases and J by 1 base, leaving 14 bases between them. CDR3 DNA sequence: TGTGCCAGCAGCCCCTGGGGCCTGGCGAACACTGAAGCTTTCTTT. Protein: CASSPWGLANTEAFF.

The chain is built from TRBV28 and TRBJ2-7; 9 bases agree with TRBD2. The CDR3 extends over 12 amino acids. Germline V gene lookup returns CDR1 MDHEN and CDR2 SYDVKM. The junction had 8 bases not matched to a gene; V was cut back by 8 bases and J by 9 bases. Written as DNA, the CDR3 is TGTGCCAGCTGGAGCGGGAGGTTTGCGCAGTACTTC. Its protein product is CASWSGRFAQYF.

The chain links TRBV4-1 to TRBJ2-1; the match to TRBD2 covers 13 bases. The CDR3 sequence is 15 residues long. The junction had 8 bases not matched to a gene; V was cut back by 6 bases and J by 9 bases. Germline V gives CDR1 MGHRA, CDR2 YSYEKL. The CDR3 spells CASRPGLAGEGEQFF. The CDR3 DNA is TGCGCCAGCAGACCCGGACTAGCGGGAGAGGGTGAGCAGTTCTTC.

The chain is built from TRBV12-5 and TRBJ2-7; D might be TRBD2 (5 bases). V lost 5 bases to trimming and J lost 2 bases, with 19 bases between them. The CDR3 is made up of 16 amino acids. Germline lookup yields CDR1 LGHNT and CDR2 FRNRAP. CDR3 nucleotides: TGTGCTAGTGGTCGGCTTGAGGTTGAGGGTACCTACGAGCAGTACTTC. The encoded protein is CASGRLEVEGTYEQYF.

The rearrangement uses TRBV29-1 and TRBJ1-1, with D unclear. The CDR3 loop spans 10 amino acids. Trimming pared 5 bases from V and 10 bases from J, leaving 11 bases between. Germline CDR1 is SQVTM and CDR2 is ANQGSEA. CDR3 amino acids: CSVWGVGAFF. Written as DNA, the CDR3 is TGCAGCGTTTGGGGAGTGGGAGCTTTCTTT.

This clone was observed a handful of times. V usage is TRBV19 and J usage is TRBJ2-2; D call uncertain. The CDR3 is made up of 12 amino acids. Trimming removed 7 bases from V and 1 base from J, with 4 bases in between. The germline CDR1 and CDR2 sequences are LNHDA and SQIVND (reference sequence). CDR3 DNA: TGTGCCAGTATTCGGAACACCGGGGAGCTGTTTTTT. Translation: CASIRNTGELFF.

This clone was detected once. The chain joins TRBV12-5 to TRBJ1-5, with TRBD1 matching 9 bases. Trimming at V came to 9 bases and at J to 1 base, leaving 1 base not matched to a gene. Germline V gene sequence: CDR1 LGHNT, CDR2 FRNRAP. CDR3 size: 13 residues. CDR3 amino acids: CASGTGSNQPQHF. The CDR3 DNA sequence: TGTGCTAGCGGGACAGGGAGCAATCAGCCCCAGCATTTT.